What follows are 5 T cell receptor beta chains derived from one specimen sequenced in a study of T cell responses to AZD1222 COVID-19 vaccine. TCRdb's copy holds only in-frame clones and misses some; the assay was immunoSEQ multiplex PCR. Altogether about 130,000 clones are present, about nine tenths being singletons, with the ten largest covering 6.3%. Sequencing was performed on peripheral blood, taken on day 0 of AZD1222 vaccination. The receptor source for this set is an adult in good health.

The V and J genes are TRBV5-5 and TRBJ1-1; D unclear. CDR1 and CDR2 (germline): SGHKS, YYEKEE (reference sequence). This CDR3 spans 14 amino acids. Trimming cost V 4 bases and J 8 bases, with 18 bases left between them. In DNA form, the CDR3 reads TGTGCCAGCAGCGACTTTACAAGGACCTTCGAAGCTTTCTTT. Residues: CASSDFTRTFEAFF.

V gene TRBV7-9 combines with J gene TRBJ1-1; tentative D call: TRBD1 (5 bases). CDR1 SEHNR and CDR2 FQNEAQ come from the germline V gene (reference sequence). This CDR3 comprises 15 residues. V lost 5 bases and J lost 6, with 19 bases in between. DNA of the CDR3: TGTGCCAGCAGCCCCAGACCTCAGGGTACGGCTGAAGCTTTCTTT. Protein sequence: CASSPRPQGTAEAFF.

J is TRBJ1-3 and V is TRBV7-2; D possibly corresponds to TRBD1 (5 bases). V was cut by 4 bases and J by 8 bases, with 15 bases left in between. In germline, CDR1 is SGHTA, CDR2 FQGNSA. The CDR3 sequence is 14 residues long. CDR3 region: CASSSQGGGYTIYF. CDR3 bases: TGTGCCAGCAGCTCTCAGGGTGGCGGGTACACCATATATTTT.

CDR3 in amino acids: CASSITGGANTGELFF. CDR3 DNA: TGTGCCAGCAGCATCACAGGGGGCGCGAACACCGGGGAGCTGTTTTTT. V usage is TRBV5-6 and J usage is TRBJ2-2; 9 bases are a match to TRBD1. The germline gives CDR1 SGHDT, CDR2 YYEEEE. This CDR3 is 16 amino acids long. V lost 4 bases, J lost 0 bases, and 4 bases stayed unmatched. Full variable domain (rest looked up from reference TRBV5-6 and TRBJ2-2): DAGVTQSPTHLIKTRGQQVTLRCSPKSGHDTVSWYQQALGQGPQFIFQYYEEEERQRGNFPDRFSGHQFPNYSSELNVNALLLGDSALYLCASSITGGANTGELFFGEGSRLTVL.

This chain uses TRBV6-5 with TRBJ1-5, with 8 nucleotides matching TRBD1. The length of the CDR3 is 15 residues. Germline CDR1 MNHEY, CDR2 SVGAGI. V shed 6 bases, J shed 4 bases, and the junction held 8 bases outside the gene matches. The CDR3 sequence: CASRTGQGLNQPQHF. The CDR3 DNA sequence: TGTGCCAGCAGAACAGGACAGGGACTTAATCAGCCCCAGCATTTT.